These 20 T cell receptor beta chains were all obtained from the same sample, sequenced in a study of cytomegalovirus exposure and HLA in healthy donors. This PCR relied on a set of 60 Vbeta primers and 13 Jbeta primers. Assay: immunoSEQ multiplex PCR; the TCRdb copy retains only in-frame clones and omits some. Of just over 95,000 clones in the sample, about three quarters were seen once. The sequenced sample consisted of PBMCs. The receptors stem from a human donor in good health.

J is TRBJ1-6 and V is TRBV13, with D possibly TRBD1 on 6 matching bases. The CDR3 is 14 amino acids. Germline CDR1 and CDR2: PRHDT and FYEKMQ (reference sequence). Trimming stripped 2 bases from V and 7 bases from J, with 9 bases between. This CDR3 reads CASSLRQGNSPLHF. DNA of the CDR3: TGTGCCAGCAGCTTACGGCAGGGGAATTCACCCCTCCACTTT.

The V and J genes are TRBV7-2 and TRBJ2-5, with 8 positions matching TRBD1. The germline gives CDR1 SGHTA, CDR2 FQGNSA. V shed 2 bases, J shed 5 bases, and the junction held 19 bases outside the gene matches. The length of the CDR3 is 19 residues. CDR3 sequence reads: CASSLRVQGRGLPRETQYF. The CDR3 DNA reads TGTGCCAGCAGCTTAAGAGTCCAAGGCAGGGGGCTTCCGCGGGAGACCCAGTACTTC.

With regard to this clone: One end of the junction fails to match germline, which may point to a read error. This same CDR3 is encoded by further DNA sequences in the sample. J is TRBJ1-3 and V is TRBV7-6, with TRBD1 matching 10 bases. The germline V gene encodes CDR1 SGHVS and CDR2 FNYEAQ. This CDR3 contains 14 residues. The CDR3 DNA is TGCGCCAGCAGCTTAGCGGGACAGGGGAACACCATATATTTT. Protein: CASSLAGQGNTIYF.

The sample holds a few counts of this clone. The chain employs TRBV4-1 and TRBJ1-1, with 8 nucleotides matching TRBD1. J was trimmed by 4 bases and V by 1 base; bases with no gene match: 2. The length of the CDR3 is 14 residues. Germline V gene sequence: CDR1 MGHRA, CDR2 YSYEKL. The CDR3 loop is CASSQGQGSTEAFF. CDR3 bases: TGCGCCAGCAGCCAAGGACAGGGGAGCACTGAAGCTTTCTTT.

This chain connects TRBV5-1 to TRBJ1-3; D possibly corresponds to TRBD1 (6 bases). Germline lookup yields CDR1 SGHRS and CDR2 YFSETQ. The CDR3 runs 15 residues. V was pared by 2 bases and J by 3 bases, with 12 bases between. The CDR3 DNA sequence: TGCGCCAGCAGCTTATACACAGGGATTGGAAACACCATATATTTT. This sequence encodes CASSLYTGIGNTIYF.

On this clone: One end of the junction fails to match germline, which may point to a read error. The gene calls are TRBV5-4 and TRBJ2-3; D is possibly TRBD1 (6 bases). CDR3 length equals 14 residues. The germline gives CDR1 SGHNT, CDR2 YYREEE (reference sequence). The CDR3 loop is CASSSRGRTDTQYF. The CDR3 coding sequence is TGTGCCAGCAGCTCCAGGGGTCGCACAGATACCCAGTATTTT.

CDR3 nucleotide sequence: TGTGCCAGCAGCGCCTCGGGAAAACTGTTTTTT. This codes for CASSASGKLFF. This chain joins TRBV7-2 and TRBJ1-4; the D is unclear. CDR1 SGHTA and CDR2 FQGNSA come from the germline V gene. The CDR3 totals 11 residues. V dropped 5 bases and J dropped 10 bases, with 8 bases sitting between them.

The chain uses TRBV5-1 and TRBJ2-5, with 10 bases identical to TRBD1. Germline-derived CDR1 and CDR2 are SGHRS and YFSETQ. The CDR3 loop spans 15 amino acids. J was trimmed by 5 bases and V by 3 bases; bases with no gene match: 7. The CDR3: CASSSTGQGDETQYF. Written as DNA, the CDR3 is TGCGCCAGCAGCTCGACCGGACAGGGGGACGAGACCCAGTACTTC.

Written as DNA, the CDR3 is TGTGCCAGCAGCCTAGCCCGGACCCCTTATTCACCCCTCCACTTT. This codes for CASSLARTPYSPLHF. The V call is TRBV5-6, the J call TRBJ1-6; D gene ambiguous. Germline assignment: CDR1 SGHDT and CDR2 YYEEEE. V was trimmed by 4 bases and J by 8 bases, leaving 16 bases between them. CDR3 length equals 15 residues.

This clone is a singleton in its sample. The rearrangement joins TRBV5-1 to TRBJ1-1, with D perhaps TRBD1 (6 bases). The CDR3 has 16 amino acids. Per the germline V gene, CDR1 is SGHRS and CDR2 is YFSETQ. The V gene lost 3 bases and the J gene lost 3 bases, with 18 bases spanning the gap. DNA of the CDR3: TGCGCCAGCAGCTCGGAGGGGGGGAACGGGTACACTGAAGCTTTCTTT. Protein product: CASSSEGGNGYTEAFF.

The chain couples TRBV4-1 to TRBJ2-2; tentatively, D is TRBD2 (6 bases). Germline V gives CDR1 MGHRA, CDR2 YSYEKL. This CDR3 is 16 amino acids long. The V and J ends lost 4 bases and 4 bases respectively, with 16 bases between them. In DNA form, the CDR3 reads TGCGCCAGCAGCCGCGGGTCCCAAGCGGGCACCGGGGAGCTGTTTTTT. It codes for CASSRGSQAGTGELFF.

The chain couples TRBV6-6 to TRBJ2-3; D possibly corresponds to TRBD1 (6 bases). CDR3 size: 13 residues. The V end lost 0 bases, the J end lost 9 bases, and 10 bases lay between the germline ends. From germline, CDR1 is MNHNY and CDR2 SVGAGI (reference sequence). The chain's CDR3 is CASSYSGQGTQYF. CDR3 nucleotide sequence: TGTGCCAGCAGTTACTCTGGGCAGGGGACGCAGTATTTT.

The chain combines TRBV19 with TRBJ1-1; 10 bases agree with TRBD1. This CDR3 comprises 16 residues. Trimming at V came to 5 bases and at J to 4 bases, leaving 10 bases not matched to a gene. Per the germline V gene, CDR1 is LNHDA and CDR2 is SQIVND (reference sequence). In DNA form, the CDR3 reads TGTGCCAGTAGTCCGACAGGGGGCATTGTTGGCACTGAAGCTTTCTTT. Its translation: CASSPTGGIVGTEAFF. The full variable domain, rest sourced from reference TRBV19 and TRBJ1-1, is DGGITQSPKYLFRKEGQNVTLSCEQNLNHDAMYWYRQDPGQGLRLIYYSQIVNDFQKGDIAEGYSVSREKKESFPLTVTSAQKNPTAFYLCASSPTGGIVGTEAFFGQGTRLTVV.

This clone was counted once. The chain joins TRBV6-6 to TRBJ2-3; 9 positions agree with TRBD2. J gave up 4 bases and V 0 bases, and 2 bases lay outside the gene matches. The CDR3 has 15 residues. CDR1 and CDR2 (germline): MNHNY, SVGAGI (reference sequence). CDR3 sequence: CASSYSLAGADTQYF. CDR3 nucleotide sequence: TGTGCCAGCAGTTACTCACTAGCGGGCGCAGATACGCAGTATTTT.

Regarding this clone: An end of the junction does not agree with germline; a read error may underlie this. Distinct nucleotide sequences in the sample also encode this CDR3. CDR3 sequence reads: CASSVEISVNTEAFF. The CDR3 nucleotides read TGTGCCAGCAGTGTAGAGATTAGCGTGAACACTGAAGCCTTCTTT. The chain is built from TRBV6-1 and TRBJ1-1; D is unclear. Germline values: CDR1 MNHNS, CDR2 SASEGT. The CDR3 runs to 15 residues.

The rearrangement joins TRBV29-1 to TRBJ2-5; 9 nucleotides agree with TRBD1. The J call could be wrong; TRBJ2-7 is a better fit for the DNA end. This CDR3 spans 14 amino acids. CDR1 and CDR2 (germline): SQVTM, ANQGSEA. The CDR3 here is CSVGDRVNSYEQYF. The DNA of the CDR3 is TGCAGCGTTGGGGACAGGGTAAATTCGTACGAGCAGTACTTC.

V gene TRBV5-1 combines with J gene TRBJ1-1; no clear D gene. V lost 0 bases and J 3 bases, leaving 6 bases between the germline ends. There are 13 residues in the CDR3. The germline V gene has CDR1 SGHRS and CDR2 YFSETQ. The CDR3 nucleotides are TGCGCCAGCAGCTTGGATATTGACACTGAAGCTTTCTTT. Its translation is CASSLDIDTEAFF.

The chain couples TRBV5-1 to TRBJ2-5, with D tentatively TRBD2 (7 bases). Judging by the DNA end, TRBJ2-7 fits better; the J call may be wrong. Germline V CDR1 and CDR2: SGHRS, YFSETQ. This CDR3 contains 17 residues. CDR3 region: CASRPNRGGSSSYEQYF. For the CDR3, the DNA is TGCGCCAGCAGGCCAAATAGGGGGGGATCCAGCTCCTACGAGCAGTACTTC.

This sequence joins TRBV5-8 and TRBJ2-1, with D possibly being TRBD2 (6 bases). Germline loops: CDR1 SGHTS, CDR2 YDEGEE. This CDR3 has 13 amino acids. The ends were cut back, 2 bases at V and 7 bases at J, with 10 bases in the middle. The CDR3 nucleotides are TGTGCCAGCAGCTTACGACGGGGGAATGAGCAGTTCTTC. This encodes CASSLRRGNEQFF.

The J gene is TRBJ1-4, the V gene TRBV25-1; D call uncertain. Germline loops: CDR1 MGHDK, CDR2 SYGVNS. Trimming removed 4 bases at V and 0 bases at J, with 9 bases between. This CDR3 region has 15 residues. The CDR3 region is CASSVSTATNEKLFF. The CDR3 bases are TGTGCCAGCAGTGTATCTACAGCAACTAATGAAAAACTGTTTTTT.